A selection of T cell receptor beta chains follows, all from one sample in a study of T cells in Graves' hyperthyroidism and ophthalmopathy. TCRdb redid the calling of the multiplex PCR reads with MiXCR, one entry per CDR3 protein. The data hold around 620,000 distinct CDR3 sequences, with around 42% observed a single time. Sequenced: peripheral blood or thyroid tissue (not recorded which). Every receptor here comes from an adult woman with Graves' disease, either hyperthyroidism or ophthalmopathy (not recorded which). Both conserved end residues are part of each CDR3. D genes are given only for firm matches. For some rows the clone size is stated as once, few or many, or as a class when expanded; others skip it.

v_gene	d_gene	abundance	j_gene	CDR3nt	CDR3aa
TRBV2	TRBD2	-	TRBJ2-1	TGTGCCAGCACCTTAGGACTAGGGGAACACAATGAGCAGTTCTTC	CASTLGLGEHNEQFF
TRBV7-9	-	-	TRBJ1-1	TGTGCCAGCAGCCATCGGGCAGGGGTGCACGCTTTCTTT	CASSHRAGVHAFF
TRBV4-2	-	many	TRBJ1-3	TGTGCCAGCAGCCAAGATCGGGCTGGAAACACCATATATTTT	CASSQDRAGNTIYF
TRBV9	-	once	TRBJ1-1	TGTGCCAGCAGCGGACCCCGGGAGATGAACACTGAAGCTTTCTTT	CASSGPREMNTEAFF
TRBV7-8	-	-	TRBJ2-7	TGTGCCAGCAGTTACTTAGAGTACGAGCAGTACTTC	CASSYLEYEQYF
TRBV2	-	-	TRBJ2-5	TGTGCCAGCAGTGAAGGGGGGTGGGAGCCCCAGTACTTC	CASSEGGWEPQYF
TRBV5-1	TRBD1	many	TRBJ2-7	TGCGCCAGCAGCTTGGAGGGCAGGGGGCCCTACGAGCAGTACTTC	CASSLEGRGPYEQYF
TRBV7-6	-	once	TRBJ2-7	TGCGCCAGCAGCCAAGTTTTTGGGGGCCACGAGCAGTACTTC	CASSQVFGGHEQYF
TRBV7-9	TRBD2	few	TRBJ2-5	TGTGCCAGCAGTTCCGGGACTAGCGAGGAGACCCAGTACTTC	CASSSGTSEETQYF
TRBV7-9	-	once	TRBJ1-2	TGTGCCAGCAGCGATTACAGGGACCATGGCTACACCTTC	CASSDYRDHGYTF
TRBV27	-	-	TRBJ2-7	TGTGCCAGCAGTGCCAAACTTATCGGAGAGCAGTACTTC	CASSAKLIGEQYF
TRBV28	-	few	TRBJ2-5	TGTGCCAGCAGTTTGGAGGGAGAGCGGTGGGCCCAGTACTTC	CASSLEGERWAQYF
TRBV30	-	many	TRBJ1-2	TGTGCCTGGAGTGGCGGGGACTATGGCTACACCTTC	CAWSGGDYGYTF
TRBV5-1	TRBD1	-	TRBJ1-1	TGCGCCAGCAGCTGGCAGGACAGGGATTGGTCTGAAGCTTTCTTT	CASSWQDRDWSEAFF
TRBV11-2	-	-	TRBJ2-5	TGTGCCAGCACCACAGGGATGACCCAGTACTTC	CASTTGMTQYF
TRBV29-1	TRBD1	many	TRBJ1-2	TGCAGCGCGACAGGGGGATATGGCTACACCTTC	CSATGGYGYTF
TRBV12-3/TRBV12-4	-	-	TRBJ1-1	TGTGCCAGCAGCAAGGATACCGGGGAGTACACTGAAGCTTTCTTT	CASSKDTGEYTEAFF
TRBV20-1	-	-	TRBJ2-3	TGCAGTGCTAGAGTGGGAATCCGCACAGATACGCAGTATTTT	CSARVGIRTDTQYF
TRBV4-1	-	many	TRBJ2-7	TGCGCCAGCAGCCAGGAACGGCAAAGAGGGGCCTACGAGCAGTACTTC	CASSQERQRGAYEQYF
TRBV6-5	TRBD1	-	TRBJ2-2	TGTGCCAGCAGTTTGGGAATGGACAGGGGGATCGGGGAGCTGTTTTTT	CASSLGMDRGIGELFF
TRBV10-3	TRBD1	-	TRBJ1-2	TGTGCCATCAGTCCCGACAGGGGATGGGATGGCTACACCTTC	CAISPDRGWDGYTF
TRBV28	-	few	TRBJ2-7	TGTGCCAGCAGCCCCGCCGGGGATGGAGGCTACGAGCAGTACTTC	CASSPAGDGGYEQYF
TRBV15	-	-	TRBJ2-6	TGTGCCACCAGCAGAGATGGGACTGCCAACGTCCTGACTTTC	CATSRDGTANVLTF
TRBV6-1	TRBD1	many	TRBJ1-2	TGTGCCAGCACTTTCTACACGCAGGGGGCGTCTGGCTACACCTTC	CASTFYTQGASGYTF
TRBV10-3	-	many	TRBJ1-5	TGTGCCATCAGTTCTGGGGATAGCAATCAGCCCCAGCATTTT	CAISSGDSNQPQHF
TRBV4-2	-	many	TRBJ1-2	TGTGCCAGCAGCCAAGGCCGCCTCACAGCAAACTATGGCTACACCTTC	CASSQGRLTANYGYTF
TRBV7-2	-	-	TRBJ1-1	TGTGCCAGCAGCCAATCCCGACGGACTGAAGCTTTCTTT	CASSQSRRTEAFF
TRBV15	-	-	TRBJ1-1	TGTGCCACCAGAACGCTTAACACTGAAGCTTTCTTT	CATRTLNTEAFF